This TCR beta chain was captured in a study of cytomegalovirus exposure and HLA in healthy donors. A multiplex PCR was run with 60 Vbeta primers and 13 Jbeta primers. Method: immunoSEQ multiplex PCR; TCRdb's copy keeps in-frame clones and lacks some. The data show around 91,000 clones, roughly 86% seen once. Healthy people donating bone marrow made up the donors. J was trimmed by 5 bases and V by 6 bases; bases with no gene match: 5. The V gene's germline CDR1 is MNHEY and CDR2 SMNVEV (reference sequence). This CDR3 is built from 13 residues. This clonotype was sampled from a man aged 25 to 40 in good health and CMV-seropositive. The chain recombines TRBV27 with TRBJ2-5; TRBD2 agrees at 8 bases. Sequencing was performed on PBMCs. The CDR3 here is CASRKAGEETQYF. CDR3 sequence (DNA): TGTGCCAGCAGGAAAGCGGGAGAGGAGACCCAGTACTTC.